This T cell receptor (beta chain) was profiled in a study of T cells in Graves' hyperthyroidism and ophthalmopathy. Enrolled ophthalmopathy patients presented with a Clinical Activity Score of at least 3, a NOSPECS grade of at least 4, and disease duration under 3 months. Clinicians diagnosed patients from clinical symptoms, serum thyroxine and TRAb, thyroid ultrasound and orbital computed tomography. This clonotype showed up many times. Its antigen remains unidentified. Study outcomes and limitations: Ophthalmopathy was told apart from stable hyperthyroidism by a 13 V-J model. In blood, most of the thyroid clonotypes expanded above 0.001 were also present.

From RNA transcripts, TCR beta CDR3 regions were amplified. RT-PCR in the first round (using the HTBI primer set) targeted the TCR CDR3. TCRdb analysed the multiplex PCR reads with MiXCR anew, one entry per CDR3 protein. Altogether fewer than 650,000 distinct CDR3 sequences are present, roughly 14% being singletons, with the ten largest covering about 4.5%. The sequencing input was blood. The clonotype was recovered from a woman aged 40 to 50 with Graves' ophthalmopathy.

CDR3 residues: CAISEAGQIYEQYF. Here the CDR3 DNA reads TGTGCCATCAGTGAGGCGGGACAAATCTACGAGCAGTACTTC. V gene TRBV10-3 combines with J gene TRBJ2-7; possibly TRBD1 or TRBD2 for D (6 bases each). Per the germline V gene, CDR1 is ENHRY and CDR2 is SYGVKD. Trimming pared 2 bases from V and 3 bases from J, leaving 11 bases between. CDR3 length equals 14 residues.